These T cell receptor beta chains were read from a single sample in a study of OX40 agonist ivuxolimab in advanced cancers. Only in-frame clones appear in the TCRdb table, and some are missing; sequencing was by immunoSEQ multiplex PCR. The profile shows 65,000 to 80,000 clones, about 88% of them singletons. This material consisted of CD4+ or CD8+ T cells sorted from blood, taken in a trial of the OX40 agonist ivuxolimab. The receptor source for this set is an adult with an advanced solid tumor such as melanoma, head and neck, liver or kidney cancer. Both conserved end residues are part of each CDR3. A D gene is named only where the DNA matches it firmly. Size tells how often a clone was seen (once, few, many) or the class of an expanded clone, and some rows leave it out.

TGTGCCAGCAGCTTTCCAGGGGGACGGAACACTGAAGCTTTCTTT,CASSFPGGRNTEAFF,TRBD1,TRBJ1-1,-,TRBV5-8
TGCGCCAGCAGTCAAACCCAGGCCTCGACCTACGAGCAGTACTTC,CASSQTQASTYEQYF,-,TRBJ2-7,-,TRBV23-1
TGTGCCAGCAGCCCCACCCACAGCTCTGGGGCCAACGTCCTGACTTTC,CASSPTHSSGANVLTF,-,TRBJ2-6,-,TRBV7-9
TGTGCCAGCAGGGGGGGTTCGGGATCAAGGGGAAATCAGCCCCAGCATTTT,CASRGGSGSRGNQPQHF,-,TRBJ1-5,-,TRBV2
TGTGCCAGCAGTTACCGGGGAGGTGGTACGCAGTATTTT,CASSYRGGGTQYF,-,TRBJ2-3,-,TRBV6-5
TGTGCCAGCAGCCGTCGGACTAGCGGGCACAATGAGCAGTTCTTC,CASSRRTSGHNEQFF,TRBD2,TRBJ2-1,-,TRBV7-2
TGCAGCGTTGGGCCGGGGGACAGGGCTAACTATGGCTACACCTTC,CSVGPGDRANYGYTF,TRBD1,TRBJ1-2,-,TRBV29-1
TGTGCCAGCAGTGAACATGAGGGCGGGTATGGCTACACCTTC,CASSEHEGGYGYTF,-,TRBJ1-2,-,TRBV2
TGTGCCAGCAGCTTAGCGGGGGGGCCGAAAGATACGCAGTATTTT,CASSLAGGPKDTQYF,TRBD2,TRBJ2-3,few,TRBV5-6
TGTGCCAGCTCCCCCCTCACAGGGGCGGATGAGCAGTTCTTC,CASSPLTGADEQFF,TRBD1,TRBJ2-1,-,TRBV18
TGTGCCAGCAGTTCGAGAACCACTAGGGGGCCGGGCGGCTACACCTTC,CASSSRTTRGPGGYTF,TRBD1,TRBJ1-2,-,TRBV27
TGCGCCAGCAGCTTGGATTGGGGGAACACTGAAGCTTTCTTT,CASSLDWGNTEAFF,-,TRBJ1-1,-,TRBV5-1
TGTGCCAGCAACCCGGGTAGGGGGCTTGGCTACACCTTC,CASNPGRGLGYTF,TRBD1,TRBJ1-2,-,TRBV2
TGTGCCAGCAGCCAAGTCGAGGGTAGCTACAATGAGCAGTTCTTC,CASSQVEGSYNEQFF,-,TRBJ2-1,-,TRBV14
TGTGCCAGTAGTAAAGAGGAGGGGGCTAGCGGGGTGCCGAGAGGCCAGTACTTC,CASSKEEGASGVPRGQYF,TRBD2,TRBJ2-5,-,TRBV19
TGTGCCAGCAGTTATTCAGGGATTGGACTATGGGGCTACACCTTC,CASSYSGIGLWGYTF,-,TRBJ1-2,few,TRBV6-5
TGTGCCAGCAGCTTAGAAGGGACAAAGAGTGAGCAGTTCTTC,CASSLEGTKSEQFF,-,TRBJ2-1,-,TRBV7-2
TGCAGCGTTCGTACTAGCGGGAACACAGATACGCAGTATTTT,CSVRTSGNTDTQYF,TRBD2,TRBJ2-3,once,TRBV29-1
TGTGCCTGGAGTGCTTCGGACGGTCAGCCCCAGCATTTT,CAWSASDGQPQHF,-,TRBJ1-5,few,TRBV30
TGCGCCAGCAGCTTGGGGGGACGCAGACAAGAGACCCAGTACTTC,CASSLGGRRQETQYF,-,TRBJ2-5,-,TRBV5-1
TGTGCCAGCAGCGTAGACGAGGATCAGCCCCAGCATTTT,CASSVDEDQPQHF,-,TRBJ1-5,-,TRBV9
TGTGCCAGCAGTGGAACAGGATTTTATGGCTACACCTTC,CASSGTGFYGYTF,-,TRBJ1-2,once,TRBV9
TGTGCCAGCAGCTCGACCCCGGGACAGGTGAATGAAAAACTGTTTTTT,CASSSTPGQVNEKLFF,TRBD1,TRBJ1-4,-,TRBV7-9